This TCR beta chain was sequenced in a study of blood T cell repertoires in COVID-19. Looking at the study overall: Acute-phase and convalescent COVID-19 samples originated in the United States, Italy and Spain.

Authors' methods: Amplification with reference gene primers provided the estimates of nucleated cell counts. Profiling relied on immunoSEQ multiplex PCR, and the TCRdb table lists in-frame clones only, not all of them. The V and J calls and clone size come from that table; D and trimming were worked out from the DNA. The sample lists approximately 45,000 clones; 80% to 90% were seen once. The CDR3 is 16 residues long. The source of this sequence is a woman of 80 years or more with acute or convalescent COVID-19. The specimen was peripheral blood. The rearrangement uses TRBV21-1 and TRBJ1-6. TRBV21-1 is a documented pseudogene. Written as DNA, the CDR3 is TGTGCCAGCAGCAAAGGGCCCATCAGTCGGGTATCACCCCTCCACTTT. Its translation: CASSKGPISRVSPLHF.